This T cell receptor (beta chain) was captured in a study of cytomegalovirus exposure and HLA in healthy donors. The PCR contained 60 Vbeta and 13 Jbeta primers. The data were produced by immunoSEQ multiplex PCR, yet TCRdb's version contains in-frame clones alone and is incomplete. This repertoire includes over 110,000 clones. This receptor was obtained from a male donor in good health and CMV-seronegative. Sequencing input: PBMCs.

CDR3 sequence: CASSLLRPGTGVWETQYF. The CDR3 nucleotides are TGTGCCAGCAGCCTTCTCCGACCCGGGACAGGGGTTTGGGAGACCCAGTACTTC. The genes are TRBV14 and TRBJ2-5; 10 positions agree with TRBD1. Germline trimming cut 4 bases from V and 5 bases from J; bases unmatched to any gene: 16. Germline V lookup: CDR1 SGHDN, CDR2 FVKESK. CDR3 length: 18 residues.